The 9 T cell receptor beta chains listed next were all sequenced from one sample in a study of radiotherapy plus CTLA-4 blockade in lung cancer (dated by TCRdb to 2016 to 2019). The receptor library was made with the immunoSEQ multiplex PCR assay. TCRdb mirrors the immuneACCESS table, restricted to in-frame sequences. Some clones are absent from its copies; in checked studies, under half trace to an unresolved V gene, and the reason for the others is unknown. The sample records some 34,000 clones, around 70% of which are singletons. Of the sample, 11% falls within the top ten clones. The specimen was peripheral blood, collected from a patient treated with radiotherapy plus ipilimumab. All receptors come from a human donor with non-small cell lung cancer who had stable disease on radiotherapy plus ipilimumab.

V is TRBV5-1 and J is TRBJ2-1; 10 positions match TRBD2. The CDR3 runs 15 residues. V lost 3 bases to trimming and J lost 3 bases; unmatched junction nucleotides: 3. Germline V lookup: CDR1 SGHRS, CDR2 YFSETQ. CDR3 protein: CASSSSGGDYNEQFF. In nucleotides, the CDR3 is TGCGCCAGCAGCTCTAGCGGGGGTGACTACAATGAGCAGTTCTTC.

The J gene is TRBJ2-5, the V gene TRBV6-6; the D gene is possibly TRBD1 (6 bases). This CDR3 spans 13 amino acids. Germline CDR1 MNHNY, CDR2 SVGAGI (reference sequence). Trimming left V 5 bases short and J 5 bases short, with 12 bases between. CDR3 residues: CASSPRDTETQYF. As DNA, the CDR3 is TGTGCCAGCAGTCCCAGGGACACGGAGACCCAGTACTTC.

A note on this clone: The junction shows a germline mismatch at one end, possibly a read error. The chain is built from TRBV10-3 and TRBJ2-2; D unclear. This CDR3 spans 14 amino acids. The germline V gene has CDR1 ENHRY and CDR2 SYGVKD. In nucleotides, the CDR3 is TGTGCCATCAGCGAGTGGTCGGGCACCGGGGAGCTGTTTTTT. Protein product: CAISEWSGTGELFF.

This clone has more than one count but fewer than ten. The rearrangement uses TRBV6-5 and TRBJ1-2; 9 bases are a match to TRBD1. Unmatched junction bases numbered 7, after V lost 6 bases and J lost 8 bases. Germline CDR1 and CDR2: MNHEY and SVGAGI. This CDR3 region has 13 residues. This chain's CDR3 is CASSRTGDGGYTF. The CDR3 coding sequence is TGTGCCAGCAGCCGGACAGGGGATGGGGGCTACACCTTC.

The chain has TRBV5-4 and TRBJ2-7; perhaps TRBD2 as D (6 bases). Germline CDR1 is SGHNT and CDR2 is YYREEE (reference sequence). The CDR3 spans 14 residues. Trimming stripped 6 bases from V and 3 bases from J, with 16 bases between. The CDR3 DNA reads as TGTGCCAGCACCAAACTCGGACTAAACTACGAGCAGTACTTC. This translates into CASTKLGLNYEQYF.

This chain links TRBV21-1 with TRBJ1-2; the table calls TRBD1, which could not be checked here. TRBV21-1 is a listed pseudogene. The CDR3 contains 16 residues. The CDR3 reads CASSKYDTQIDYGYTF. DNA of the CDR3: TGTGCCAGCAGCAAGTACGACACCCAGATTGACTATGGCTACACCTTC.

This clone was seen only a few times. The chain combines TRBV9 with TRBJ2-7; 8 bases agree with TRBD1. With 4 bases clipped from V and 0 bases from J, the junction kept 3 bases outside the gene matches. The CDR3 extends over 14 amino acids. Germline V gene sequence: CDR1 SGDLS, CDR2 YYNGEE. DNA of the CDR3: TGTGCCAGCAGCCAGGGGGCGGACTCCTACGAGCAGTACTTC. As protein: CASSQGADSYEQYF.

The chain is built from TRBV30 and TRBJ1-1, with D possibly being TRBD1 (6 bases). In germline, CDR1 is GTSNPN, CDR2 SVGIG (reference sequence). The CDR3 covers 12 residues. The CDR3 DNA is TGTGCTTATCAGGGGCAGAACACTGAAGCTTTCTTT. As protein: CAYQGQNTEAFF.

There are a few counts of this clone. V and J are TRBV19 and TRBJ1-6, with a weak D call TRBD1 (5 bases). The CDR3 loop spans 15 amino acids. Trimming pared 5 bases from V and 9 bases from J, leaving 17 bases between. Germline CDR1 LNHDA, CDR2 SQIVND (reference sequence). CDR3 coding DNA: TGTGCCAGTAGTGTCGGGACTTGGGGCATTTCACCCCTCCACTTT. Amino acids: CASSVGTWGISPLHF. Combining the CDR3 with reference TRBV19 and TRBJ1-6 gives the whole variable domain DGGITQSPKYLFRKEGQNVTLSCEQNLNHDAMYWYRQDPGQGLRLIYYSQIVNDFQKGDIAEGYSVSREKKESFPLTVTSAQKNPTAFYLCASSVGTWGISPLHFGNGTRLTVT.